The TCR beta chain described here comes from a study of blood T cell repertoires in COVID-19. Across the study: T cells, B-cell-depleted T cells, or PBMCs supplied cDNA or gDNA.

Per the original data handling: Amplification of reference gene primers was used by the study to estimate nucleated cell counts. Produced via immunoSEQ multiplex PCR; TCRdb's table is partial and in-frame only. Clone size and the V and J calls come from that table; the DNA yielded D and trimming. This sample has 300,000 to 400,000 clones, with roughly 90% found just once. The CDR3 is 15 residues long. The germline V gene has CDR1 SGHNT and CDR2 YYREEE (reference sequence). Trimming shortened V by 1 base and J by 4 bases, and 12 bases separated the two germline ends. The TCR originated in a woman aged 25-40 years who had been exposed to COVID-19. Sequencing used PBMCs or T cells enriched from blood (not recorded which). The genes are TRBV5-4 and TRBJ1-3, with D perhaps matching TRBD1 (6 bases). The CDR3 loop is CASSLSGGQGNTIYF. CDR3 sequence (DNA): TGTGCCAGCAGCTTGTCCGGGGGGCAGGGAAACACCATATATTTT.